This TCR beta chain was found in a study of response to subunit inactivated influenza vaccine. Study-level findings and limits: The authors proposed limited new T cell recruitment per seasonal influenza vaccination.

MiXCR, run by TCRdb on the RT-PCR reads, gives a single entry per CDR3 protein. In the table there are under 550,000 distinct CDR3 sequences, less than 10% of which are singletons. As to this clonotype: As yet, its antigen is unknown.

V lost 0 bases and J lost 0; bases outside the gene matches: 22. Germline CDR1 is MNHEY and CDR2 is SVGEGT. The CDR3 has 23 amino acids. This chain connects TRBV6-2 or TRBV6-3 to TRBJ2-3, with TRBD2 matching over 9 bases. This material consisted of PBMCs from blood, taken less than 30 months after vaccination. This receptor was obtained from a man between 50 and 69 years old who received an inactivated influenza vaccine. CDR3 in amino acids: CASSYSGESGTSRLELSTDTQYF. CDR3 nucleotides: TGTGCCAGCAGTTACTCAGGGGAATCCGGGACTAGCCGGCTAGAACTTAGCACAGATACGCAGTATTTT.